Listed below are T cell receptor beta chains from one sample, sequenced in a study of identifying expanded T cells in peripheral blood. The assay was immunoSEQ multiplex PCR, and TCRdb's table has in-frame clones only and misses some. The sample lists 100,000 or so clones; 80% to 90% were seen once. Sequenced sample: blood. All receptors derive from a person between 18 and 75 years old in good health. Each CDR3 is given with its conserved first and last residue.

TRBJ2-7 TRBV6-1 CASSEGFGASYEQYF
TRBJ2-5 TRBV7-8 CASSLVGSWRTGETQYF
TRBJ1-3 TRBV6-5 CASGIRDRLSNTIYF
TRBJ2-2 TRBV7-9 CASSFRRTPNTGELFF
TRBJ2-7 TRBV12-2 CASRLRLAGGLEQYF
TRBJ2-7 TRBV29-1 CSVDLNRGLGQYF
TRBJ2-7 TRBV6-6 CASSYRISYEQYF
TRBJ2-1 TRBV6-6 CASSYSGTGSNEQFF
TRBJ2-3 TRBV6-6 CAGSRGEWTDTQYF
TRBJ2-4 TRBV29-1 CSAAGGPVKNIQYF